This T cell receptor (beta chain) was identified during a study of blood T cell repertoires in COVID-19. Study-level background: PBMCs, B-cell-depleted T cells, or T cells provided the cDNA or gDNA that made up the material.

The study counted Cohort 3 donors as recovered given two negative PCRs, clearance, or symptom resolution. The junction had 11 bases not matched to a gene; V was cut back by 4 bases and J by 4 bases. This CDR3 comprises 17 residues. CDR1 and CDR2 (germline): MGHRA, YSYEKL. The count of this clone is one. TCRdb's table, derived via immunoSEQ multiplex PCR, lists solely in-frame clones and lacks some. The sample has some 400,000 clones, around 91% seen once; the top ten hold roughly 1.1%. The receptor comes from a man aged 30-40 years who had recovered from COVID-19. The sequenced sample was PBMCs or T cells enriched from blood (not recorded which). V usage is TRBV4-1 and J usage is TRBJ2-1; 9 bases align to TRBD2. The CDR3: CASSPGGRLADYNEQFF. In DNA form, the CDR3 reads TGCGCCAGCAGCCCCGGGGGGAGACTAGCGGATTACAATGAGCAGTTCTTC.